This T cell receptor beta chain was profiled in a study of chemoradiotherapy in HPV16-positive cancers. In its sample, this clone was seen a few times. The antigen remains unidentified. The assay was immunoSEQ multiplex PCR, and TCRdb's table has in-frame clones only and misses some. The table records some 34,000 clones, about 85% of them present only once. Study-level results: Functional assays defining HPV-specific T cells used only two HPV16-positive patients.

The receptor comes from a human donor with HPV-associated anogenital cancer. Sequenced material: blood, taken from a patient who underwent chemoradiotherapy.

Here the CDR3 DNA reads TGTGCCAGCAGCCTCACCGGAGAAAAACTGTTTTTT. This translates into CASSLTGEKLFF. This chain links TRBV9 with TRBJ1-4, with D unresolved. Trimming stripped 4 bases from V and 8 bases from J, with 9 bases between. This CDR3 spans 12 amino acids. Germline V gives CDR1 SGDLS, CDR2 YYNGEE.